This record concerns one T cell receptor (beta chain) sequence. What it binds is not known. This entry belongs to a study of post-analysis software for immune sequencing data. Study outcomes and limitations: Five TRBV segments were significantly more frequent in patients than in controls. TRBV5-6, TRBV5-1 and TRBV20-1 were among these segments. Those with multiple sclerosis, the patient group, showed significantly lower normalized Chao1 diversity than controls.

The V and J ends lost 1 base and 4 bases, in that order; junction bases with no gene match: 10. The CDR3 is 16 amino acids. CDR1 and CDR2 (germline): DFQATT, SNEGSKA (reference sequence). Built from TCR beta cDNA, the libraries had unique molecular identifiers in them. TCRdb ran MiXCR on the PCR reads and lists one entry per CDR3 protein. This sample has roughly 650,000 distinct CDR3 sequences, with roughly three fifths found just once. J is TRBJ2-3 and V is TRBV20-1, with 8 bases identical to TRBD1. This sequence originates from a girl aged 2 to 9 with multiple sclerosis. The sequencing sample was made of blood. The CDR3 reads CSARGLGQGGPDTQYF. DNA of the CDR3: TGCAGTGCTAGAGGCCTAGGACAGGGCGGCCCAGATACGCAGTATTTT.